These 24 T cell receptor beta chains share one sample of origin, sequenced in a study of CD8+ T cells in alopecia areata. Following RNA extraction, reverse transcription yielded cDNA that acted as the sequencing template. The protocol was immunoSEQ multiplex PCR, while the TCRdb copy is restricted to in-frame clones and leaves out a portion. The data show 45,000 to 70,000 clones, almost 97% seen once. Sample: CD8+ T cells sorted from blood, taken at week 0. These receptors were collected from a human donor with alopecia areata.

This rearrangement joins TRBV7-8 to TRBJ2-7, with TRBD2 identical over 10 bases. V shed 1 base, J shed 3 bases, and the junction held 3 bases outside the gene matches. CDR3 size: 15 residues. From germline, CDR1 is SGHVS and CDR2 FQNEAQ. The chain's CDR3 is CASSLVASGGYEQYF. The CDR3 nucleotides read TGTGCCAGCAGCTTAGTTGCTAGCGGGGGCTACGAGCAGTACTTC.

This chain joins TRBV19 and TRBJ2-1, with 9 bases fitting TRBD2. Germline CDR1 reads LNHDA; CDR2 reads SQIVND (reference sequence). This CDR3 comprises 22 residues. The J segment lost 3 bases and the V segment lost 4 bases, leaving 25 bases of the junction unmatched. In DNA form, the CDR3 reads TGTGCCAGTAGTAGACCCGAAGAAACGTCTTCGGTAGCGGGGGCTGACTACAATGAGCAGTTCTTC. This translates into CASSRPEETSSVAGADYNEQFF.

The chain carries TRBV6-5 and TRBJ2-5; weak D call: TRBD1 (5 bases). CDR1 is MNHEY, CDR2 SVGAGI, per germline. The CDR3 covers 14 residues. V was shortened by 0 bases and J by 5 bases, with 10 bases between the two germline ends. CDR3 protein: CASSYSAGRETQYF. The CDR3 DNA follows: TGTGCCAGCAGTTACTCGGCAGGGCGGGAGACCCAGTACTTC.

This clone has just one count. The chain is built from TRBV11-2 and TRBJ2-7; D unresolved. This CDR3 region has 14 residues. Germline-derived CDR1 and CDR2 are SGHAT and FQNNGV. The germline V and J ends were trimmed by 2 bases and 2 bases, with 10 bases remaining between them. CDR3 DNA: TGTGCCAGCAGCTTAAGTGCAGACGCCTACGAGCAGTACTTC. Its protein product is CASSLSADAYEQYF. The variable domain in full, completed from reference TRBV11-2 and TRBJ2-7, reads EAGVAQSPRYKIIEKRQSVAFWCNPISGHATLYWYQQILGQGPKLLIQFQNNGVVDDSQLPKDRFSAERLKGVDSTLKIQPAKLEDSAVYLCASSLSADAYEQYFGPGTRLTVT.

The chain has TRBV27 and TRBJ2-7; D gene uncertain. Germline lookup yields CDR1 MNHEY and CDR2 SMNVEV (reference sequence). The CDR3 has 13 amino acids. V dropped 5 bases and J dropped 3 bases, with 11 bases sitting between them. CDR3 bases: TGTGCCAGCAGTCCCGGACGGAGCTACGAGCAGTACTTC. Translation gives CASSPGRSYEQYF.

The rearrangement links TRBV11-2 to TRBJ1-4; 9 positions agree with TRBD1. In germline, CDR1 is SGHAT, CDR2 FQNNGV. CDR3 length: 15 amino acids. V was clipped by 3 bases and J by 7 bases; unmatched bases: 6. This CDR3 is CASSFSGQGTEKLFF. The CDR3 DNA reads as TGTGCCAGCAGCTTCTCCGGACAGGGGACTGAAAAACTGTTTTTT.

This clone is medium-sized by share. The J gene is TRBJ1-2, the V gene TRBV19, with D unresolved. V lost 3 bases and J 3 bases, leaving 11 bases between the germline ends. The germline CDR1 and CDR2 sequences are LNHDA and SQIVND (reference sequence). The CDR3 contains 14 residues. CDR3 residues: CASSIGVLHYGYTF. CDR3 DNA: TGTGCCAGTAGTATCGGGGTCCTACACTATGGCTACACCTTC.

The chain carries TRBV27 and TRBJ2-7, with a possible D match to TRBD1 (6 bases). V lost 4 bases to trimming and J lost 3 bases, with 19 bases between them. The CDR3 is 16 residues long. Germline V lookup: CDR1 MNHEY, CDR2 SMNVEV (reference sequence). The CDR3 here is CASSSITSGTRYEQYF. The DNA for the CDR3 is TGTGCCAGCAGTTCCATAACTTCCGGGACACGCTACGAGCAGTACTTC.

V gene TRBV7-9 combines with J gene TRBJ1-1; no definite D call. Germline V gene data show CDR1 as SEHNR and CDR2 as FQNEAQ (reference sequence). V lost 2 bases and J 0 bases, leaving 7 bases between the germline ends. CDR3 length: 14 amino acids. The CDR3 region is CASSLQGVNTEAFF. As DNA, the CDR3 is TGTGCCAGCAGCTTACAAGGAGTGAACACTGAAGCTTTCTTT.

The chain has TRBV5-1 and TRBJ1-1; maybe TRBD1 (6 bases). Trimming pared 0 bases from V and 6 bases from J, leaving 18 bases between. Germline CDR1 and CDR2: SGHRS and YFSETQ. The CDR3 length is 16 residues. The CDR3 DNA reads TGCGCCAGCAGCTTGGCCGTGGGGCAGGGGCTCGCTGAAGCTTTCTTT. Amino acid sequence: CASSLAVGQGLAEAFF.

The CDR3 region is CSVALKGEQYF. CDR3 nucleotide sequence: TGCAGCGTTGCCCTGAAAGGCGAGCAGTACTTC. The V call is TRBV29-1, the J call TRBJ2-7; D remains unclear. The CDR3 contains 11 residues. CDR1 and CDR2 from the germline V gene are SQVTM and ANQGSEA. Trimming pared 4 bases from V and 6 bases from J, leaving 10 bases between.

Written as DNA, the CDR3 is TGTGCCAGCAGCTTAGCGACAGCCGTAACGGGCTATGGCTACACCTTC. Amino acid sequence: CASSLATAVTGYGYTF. The chain combines TRBV7-8 with TRBJ1-2, with a weak D call TRBD1 (5 bases). The CDR3 sequence is 16 residues long. Trimming pared 0 bases from V and 4 bases from J, leaving 15 bases between. Germline CDR1 SGHVS, CDR2 FQNEAQ.

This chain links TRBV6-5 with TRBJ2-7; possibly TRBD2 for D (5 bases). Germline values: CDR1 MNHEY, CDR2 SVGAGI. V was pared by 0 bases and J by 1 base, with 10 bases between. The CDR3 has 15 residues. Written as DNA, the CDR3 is TGTGCCAGCAGTTACTCTTTGCTAGCTTCCTACGAGCAGTACTTC. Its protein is CASSYSLLASYEQYF.

The CDR3 loop reads CSVRGTGDGYEQYF. The CDR3 DNA is TGCAGCGTCCGGGGGACAGGGGACGGCTACGAGCAGTACTTC. V gene TRBV29-1 combines with J gene TRBJ2-7, with 10 bases identical to TRBD1. The CDR3 consists of 14 residues. CDR1 is SQVTM and CDR2 is ANQGSEA in the germline V gene. Unmatched junction bases numbered 8, after V lost 6 bases and J lost 3 bases.

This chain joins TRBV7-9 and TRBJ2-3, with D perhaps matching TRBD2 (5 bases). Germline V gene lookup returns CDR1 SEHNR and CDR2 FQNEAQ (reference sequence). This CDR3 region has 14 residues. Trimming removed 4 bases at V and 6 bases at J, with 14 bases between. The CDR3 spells CASSSEASFDTQYF. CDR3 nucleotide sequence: TGTGCCAGCAGCTCAGAGGCTAGCTTTGATACGCAGTATTTT.

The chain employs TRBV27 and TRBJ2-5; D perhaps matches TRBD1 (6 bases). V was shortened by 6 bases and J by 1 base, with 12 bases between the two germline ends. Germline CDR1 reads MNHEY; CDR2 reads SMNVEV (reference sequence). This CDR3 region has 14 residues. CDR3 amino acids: CASSTGPLQETQYF. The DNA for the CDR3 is TGTGCCAGCAGCACAGGGCCCCTCCAAGAGACCCAGTACTTC.

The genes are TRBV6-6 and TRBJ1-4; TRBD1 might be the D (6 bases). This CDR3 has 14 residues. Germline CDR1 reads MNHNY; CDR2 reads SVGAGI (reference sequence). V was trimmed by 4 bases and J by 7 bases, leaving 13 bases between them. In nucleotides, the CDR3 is TGTGCCAGCAGTTCTCTCGGGGGGCTTGAAAAACTGTTTTTT. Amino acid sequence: CASSSLGGLEKLFF.

CDR3 in DNA: TGTGCCAGCAGTTATTTCAGGGGCGCTAACTATGGCTACACCTTC. This sequence encodes CASSYFRGANYGYTF. The V and J genes are TRBV6-6 and TRBJ1-2; TRBD1 is a possible D gene (6 bases). Germline assignment: CDR1 MNHNY and CDR2 SVGAGI (reference sequence). V lost 3 bases, J lost 0 bases, and 11 bases lay in between. The CDR3 sequence is 15 residues long.

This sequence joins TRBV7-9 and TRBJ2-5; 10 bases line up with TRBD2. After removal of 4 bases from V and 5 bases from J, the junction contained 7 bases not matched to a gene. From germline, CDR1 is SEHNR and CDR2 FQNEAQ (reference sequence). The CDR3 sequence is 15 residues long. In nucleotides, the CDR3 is TGTGCCAGCAGCTATAGCGGGGGGCTGGTGGAGACCCAGTACTTC. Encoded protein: CASSYSGGLVETQYF.

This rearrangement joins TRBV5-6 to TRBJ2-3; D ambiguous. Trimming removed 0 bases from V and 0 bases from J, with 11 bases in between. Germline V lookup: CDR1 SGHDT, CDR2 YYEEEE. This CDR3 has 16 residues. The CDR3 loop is CASSLGRPTSTDTQYF. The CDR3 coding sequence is TGTGCCAGCAGCTTGGGGAGACCAACTAGCACAGATACGCAGTATTTT. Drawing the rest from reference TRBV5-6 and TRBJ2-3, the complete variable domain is DAGVTQSPTHLIKTRGQQVTLRCSPKSGHDTVSWYQQALGQGPQFIFQYYEEEERQRGNFPDRFSGHQFPNYSSELNVNALLLGDSALYLCASSLGRPTSTDTQYFGPGTRLTVL.

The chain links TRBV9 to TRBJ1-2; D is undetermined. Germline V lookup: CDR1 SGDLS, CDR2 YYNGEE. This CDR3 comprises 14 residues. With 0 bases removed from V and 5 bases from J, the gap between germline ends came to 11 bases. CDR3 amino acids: CASSVEAVSYGYTF. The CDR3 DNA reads TGTGCCAGCAGCGTAGAGGCAGTTTCTTATGGCTACACCTTC.

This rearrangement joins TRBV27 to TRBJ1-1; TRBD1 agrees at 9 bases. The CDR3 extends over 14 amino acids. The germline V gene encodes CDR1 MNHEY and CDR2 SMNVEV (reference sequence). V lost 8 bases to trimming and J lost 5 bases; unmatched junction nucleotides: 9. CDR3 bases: TGTGCCAGCCGTTCGACAGGGGGAAGTACTGAAGCTTTCTTT. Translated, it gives CASRSTGGSTEAFF.

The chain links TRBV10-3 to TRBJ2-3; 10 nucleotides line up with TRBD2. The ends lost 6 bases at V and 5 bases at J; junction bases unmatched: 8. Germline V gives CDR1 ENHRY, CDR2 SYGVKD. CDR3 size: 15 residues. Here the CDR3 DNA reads TGTGCCATCAGGGGCCCTAGCGGGGGAGGAGATACGCAGTATTTT. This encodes CAIRGPSGGGDTQYF.

The CDR3 is CSVEVETASYEQYF. CDR3 coding DNA: TGCAGCGTTGAAGTAGAGACCGCCTCGTACGAGCAGTACTTC. The chain joins TRBV29-1 to TRBJ2-7; D uncertain. Germline V lookup: CDR1 SQVTM, CDR2 ANQGSEA. The CDR3 runs to 14 residues. V lost 1 base and J 4 bases, leaving 14 bases between the germline ends.